These 2 T cell receptor beta chains came from one sample sequenced in a study of blood T cell repertoires in COVID-19. Sequenced by immunoSEQ multiplex PCR; TCRdb stores in-frame clones only, minus some. The data hold about 320,000 clones, with around 90% observed a single time. Sequencing was performed on PBMCs or T cells enriched from blood (not recorded which). Source of these receptors: a man aged 55 to 70 who had recovered from COVID-19.

The table lists this clone with a count of one. J is TRBJ1-2 and V is TRBV2, with 9 nucleotides matching TRBD1. This CDR3 is built from 15 residues. The germline V gene encodes CDR1 SNHLY and CDR2 FYNNEI. V trimming: 6 bases; J trimming: 8 bases; junction bases outside the gene matches: 13. For the CDR3, the DNA is TGTGCCAGCAGGGCAAGGGGGGACAGGGAGCGCGGCTACACCTTC. Residues: CASRARGDRERGYTF. The full variable domain, its missing parts supplied by reference TRBV2 and TRBJ1-2, is EPEVTQTPSHQVTQMGQEVILRCVPISNHLYFYWYRQILGQKVEFLVSFYNNEISEKSEIFDDQFSVERPDGSNFTLKIRSTKLEDSAMYFCASRARGDRERGYTFGSGTRLTVV.

This chain links TRBV5-8 with TRBJ1-6; D call uncertain. Trimming took off 0 bases at V and 0 bases at J, with 4 bases between the two ends. Germline loops: CDR1 SGHTS, CDR2 YDEGEE. The CDR3 is 15 residues long. The CDR3: CASSLVSSYNSPLHF. For the CDR3, the DNA is TGTGCCAGCAGCTTGGTTAGCTCCTATAATTCACCCCTCCACTTT.